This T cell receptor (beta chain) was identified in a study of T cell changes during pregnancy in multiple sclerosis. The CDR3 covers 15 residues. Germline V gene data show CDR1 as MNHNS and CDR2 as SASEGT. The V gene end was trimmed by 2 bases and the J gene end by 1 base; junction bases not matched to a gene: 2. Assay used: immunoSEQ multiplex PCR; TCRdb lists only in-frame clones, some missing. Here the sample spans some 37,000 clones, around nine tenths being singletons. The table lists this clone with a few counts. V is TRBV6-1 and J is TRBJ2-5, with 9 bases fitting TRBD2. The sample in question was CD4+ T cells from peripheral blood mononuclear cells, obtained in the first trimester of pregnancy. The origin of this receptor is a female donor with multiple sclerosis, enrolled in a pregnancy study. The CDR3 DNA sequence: TGTGCCAGCAGTGAAAGCGGGGGGCCCCAAGAGACCCAGTACTTC. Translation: CASSESGGPQETQYF.